This entry lists 27 T cell receptor beta chains sequenced from one sample in a study of cytotoxic CD8 clonotypes in ibrutinib-treated CLL. Assay used: immunoSEQ multiplex PCR; TCRdb lists only in-frame clones, some missing. The table lists some 350,000 clones, around 66% of them singletons. The sequenced sample was PBMCs, obtained after 36 months of ibrutinib treatment. All receptors derive from a human donor with chronic lymphocytic leukemia.

The rearrangement uses TRBV29-1 and TRBJ1-2; D not resolved. The germline V gene has CDR1 SQVTM and CDR2 ANQGSEA. The V and J ends lost 2 bases and 5 bases respectively, with 12 bases between them. This CDR3 is built from 13 residues. Written as DNA, the CDR3 is TGCAGCGTTGAATCCCCACAGTTGTATGGCTACACCTTC. Residues: CSVESPQLYGYTF.

This chain joins TRBV11-2 and TRBJ2-3, with TRBD1 as a possible D gene (5 bases). This CDR3 contains 14 residues. Trimming cost V 5 bases and J 1 base, with 10 bases left between them. Germline CDR1 SGHAT, CDR2 FQNNGV. CDR3 nucleotides: TGTGCCAGCAGCAAAAGACAGCGCACAGATACGCAGTATTTT. Translating it yields CASSKRQRTDTQYF.

The V gene is TRBV10-3, the J gene TRBJ1-5, with 10 positions matching TRBD1. The germline V gene encodes CDR1 ENHRY and CDR2 SYGVKD. V lost 8 bases, J lost 3 bases, and 7 bases stayed unmatched. This CDR3 is built from 15 residues. The CDR3 protein is CAIGDRGPANQPQHF. The CDR3 coding sequence is TGTGCCATCGGGGACAGGGGACCCGCCAATCAGCCCCAGCATTTT.

The chain carries TRBV4-1 and TRBJ2-7; D possibly corresponds to TRBD1 (5 bases). The germline V gene has CDR1 MGHRA and CDR2 YSYEKL. V gave up 2 bases and J gave up 2 bases, with 7 bases separating them. The CDR3 consists of 13 residues. CDR3 sequence (DNA): TGCGCCAGCAGCCAAATCAGGGCCTACGAGCAGTACTTC. Protein sequence: CASSQIRAYEQYF.

This chain uses TRBV7-9 with TRBJ2-7, with 7 bases matching TRBD1. V dropped 5 bases and J dropped 3; count of bases not matched to a gene: 13. CDR1 is SEHNR, CDR2 FQNEAQ, per germline (reference sequence). CDR3 length: 16 amino acids. CDR3 in amino acids: CASSPHAGDRFYEQYF. The CDR3 DNA reads TGTGCCAGCAGCCCACATGCAGGGGACAGATTCTACGAGCAGTACTTC.

The chain recombines TRBV25-1 with TRBJ1-2; D not resolved. The CDR3 consists of 13 residues. Trimming pared 3 bases from V and 8 bases from J, leaving 13 bases between. Germline values: CDR1 MGHDK, CDR2 SYGVNS. The CDR3 nucleotides read TGTGCCAGCAGTGACCTGGTGCCGAGAGGCTACACCTTC. It specifies CASSDLVPRGYTF.

The V and J genes are TRBV6-5 and TRBJ2-7; 10 bases are a match to TRBD1. There are 14 residues in the CDR3. From germline, CDR1 is MNHEY and CDR2 SVGAGI. J lost 5 bases, V lost 6 bases, and 7 bases had no gene match. CDR3 sequence reads: CASSQWDRGNEQYF. As DNA, the CDR3 is TGTGCCAGCAGCCAATGGGACAGGGGAAACGAGCAGTACTTC.

The chain combines TRBV29-1 with TRBJ1-1; 10 bases agree with TRBD1. CDR3 size: 13 residues. Germline CDR1 and CDR2: SQVTM and ANQGSEA. Trimming cost V 7 bases and J 0 bases; bases outside gene matches: 2. CDR3 coding DNA: TGCAGCGCAGACAGGGGGCTGAACACTGAAGCTTTCTTT. Its translation is CSADRGLNTEAFF.

J is TRBJ1-2 and V is TRBV7-6, with TRBD1 matching over 7 bases. The germline V gene has CDR1 SGHVS and CDR2 FNYEAQ. The CDR3 is 12 residues long. The trim removed 5 bases at V and 7 bases at J, leaving 4 bases unmatched. CDR3 nucleotides: TGTGCCAGCAGCCCACCAGGGGGTGGCTACACCTTC. Translation: CASSPPGGGYTF.

This clone is a singleton in its sample. The V gene is TRBV28, the J gene TRBJ2-3, with 7 positions matching TRBD2. The CDR3 consists of 13 residues. Germline values: CDR1 MDHEN, CDR2 SYDVKM. V shed 5 bases, J shed 4 bases, and the junction held 3 bases outside the gene matches. The CDR3 region has the DNA TGTGCCAGCAGTGGCGGGAGCGCAGATACGCAGTATTTT. It translates to CASSGGSADTQYF.

The chain has TRBV9 and TRBJ1-2; 8 bases agree with TRBD1. Germline CDR1 SGDLS, CDR2 YYNGEE. The CDR3 is made up of 19 amino acids. Trimming removed 0 bases from V and 5 bases from J; junction bases left unmatched: 18. The CDR3 loop is CASSVVYRSTGVGGYGYTF. The CDR3 DNA is TGTGCCAGCAGCGTAGTTTACCGGTCGACAGGGGTAGGGGGTTATGGCTACACCTTC.

A single count supports this clone. The genes are TRBV15 and TRBJ1-4; 7 bases agree with TRBD1. There are 14 residues in the CDR3. With V trimmed by 1 base and J by 8 bases, 4 bases remained unmatched. Looked up from germline, CDR1 is LNHNV and CDR2 is YYDKDF (reference sequence). The CDR3 nucleotides read TGTGCCACCAGCAGAGGACAGGGAGGCGAAAAACTGTTTTTT. It codes for CATSRGQGGEKLFF.

This chain links TRBV5-6 with TRBJ2-1; 10 nucleotides align to TRBD1. V trimming: 4 bases; J trimming: 6 bases; junction bases outside the gene matches: 4. Germline CDR1 reads SGHDT; CDR2 reads YYEEEE. This CDR3 has 14 residues. In DNA, the CDR3 is TGTGCCAGCAGCGCCGGGACAGGGGTCAATGAGCAGTTCTTC. Protein sequence: CASSAGTGVNEQFF. The full variable domain, rest sourced from reference TRBV5-6 and TRBJ2-1, is DAGVTQSPTHLIKTRGQQVTLRCSPKSGHDTVSWYQQALGQGPQFIFQYYEEEERQRGNFPDRFSGHQFPNYSSELNVNALLLGDSALYLCASSAGTGVNEQFFGPGTRLTVL.

In this sample, this clone turned up a few times. The chain couples TRBV7-2 to TRBJ1-2, with 8 bases lining up with TRBD1. This CDR3 comprises 14 residues. Germline loops: CDR1 SGHTA, CDR2 FQGNSA. Trimming took 6 bases from V and 6 from J; bases not matched to a gene: 9. The CDR3 DNA sequence: TGTGCCAGCAGGCCTCAGGGGGCGGTAAATGGCTACACCTTC. Protein product: CASRPQGAVNGYTF.

In this sample, this clone turned up a few times. V and J are TRBV15 and TRBJ1-2; possible D gene TRBD1, 5 bases. CDR3 length: 13 amino acids. Germline V gene sequence: CDR1 LNHNV, CDR2 YYDKDF (reference sequence). V lost 1 base, J lost 8 bases, and 11 bases lay in between. The CDR3 loop reads CATSRGPGIGYTF. The CDR3 DNA reads as TGTGCCACCAGCAGAGGCCCAGGGATAGGCTACACCTTC.

This clone was recorded a few times. V gene TRBV4-2 combines with J gene TRBJ1-2; no reliable D call. Germline V gives CDR1 LGHNA, CDR2 YNFKEQ. Trimming took off 5 bases at V and 0 bases at J, with 10 bases between the two ends. The CDR3 is made up of 14 amino acids. CDR3 sequence (DNA): TGTGCCAGCAGCGAGAAGTGGACTAACTATGGCTACACCTTC. Its translation is CASSEKWTNYGYTF.

The chain combines TRBV21-1 with TRBJ2-7; the table's D gene call, TRBD1, was not cross checked with the DNA. TRBV21-1 represents a pseudogene. This CDR3 is built from 12 residues. The CDR3 protein is CASRQGAEEQYF. The CDR3, as DNA: TGTGCCAGCCGACAGGGGGCGGAGGAGCAGTACTTC.

The chain links TRBV7-6 to TRBJ2-7; 8 nucleotides match TRBD1. The germline V gene has CDR1 SGHVS and CDR2 FNYEAQ. J was trimmed by 4 bases and V by 6 bases; bases with no gene match: 11. The CDR3 totals 15 residues. In nucleotides, the CDR3 is TGTGCCAGCAGTCTAGAAAGAGGACAGGGATACGAGCAGTACTTC. Translated, it gives CASSLERGQGYEQYF. The full variable domain, its missing parts supplied by reference TRBV7-6 and TRBJ2-7, is GAGVSQSPRYKVTKRGQDVALRCDPISGHVSLYWYRQALGQGPEFLTYFNYEAQQDKSGLPNDRFSAERPEGSISTLTIQRTEQRDSAMYRCASSLERGQGYEQYFGPGTRLTVT.

This rearrangement joins TRBV18 to TRBJ2-4, with D possibly matching TRBD2 (6 bases). V was cut by 2 bases and J by 8 bases, with 10 bases left in between. Germline V CDR1 and CDR2: KGHSH, LQKENI. The CDR3 covers 13 residues. CDR3 amino acids: CASSPGGLDIQYF. In DNA form, the CDR3 reads TGTGCCAGCTCACCAGGAGGGTTGGACATTCAGTACTTC.

The V gene is TRBV9, the J gene TRBJ1-2, with 7 bases lining up with TRBD1. Germline assignment: CDR1 SGDLS and CDR2 YYNGEE. J gave up 4 bases and V 0 bases, and 15 bases lay outside the gene matches. This CDR3 has 18 residues. As DNA, the CDR3 is TGTGCCAGCAGCGTAGACAGGGGTTTTGGAAACTCTTTCTATGGCTACACCTTC. It translates to CASSVDRGFGNSFYGYTF.

The chain employs TRBV7-7 and TRBJ2-1, with 14 nucleotides matching TRBD2. In germline, CDR1 is SSHAT, CDR2 FNYEAQ (reference sequence). CDR3 length: 17 amino acids. V shed 6 bases, J shed 2 bases, and the junction held 6 bases outside the gene matches. CDR3 DNA: TGTGCCAGCAGTTCGACTAGCGGGAGGGCCGCCTACAATGAGCAGTTCTTC. Translation gives CASSSTSGRAAYNEQFF.

The V call is TRBV5-1, the J call TRBJ2-3; D perhaps matches TRBD2 (6 bases). V was trimmed by 6 bases and J by 1 base, leaving 18 bases between them. CDR1 is SGHRS, CDR2 YFSETQ, per germline. The CDR3 is 16 residues long. This chain's CDR3 is CASIPNTGSGTDTQYF. CDR3 bases: TGCGCCAGCATTCCCAACACCGGGAGTGGCACAGATACGCAGTATTTT. Looking up the rest from reference TRBV5-1 and TRBJ2-3 gives the full variable domain: KAGVTQTPRYLIKTRGQQVTLSCSPISGHRSVSWYQQTPGQGLQFLFEYFSETQRNKGNFPGRFSGRQFSNSRSEMNVSTLELGDSALYLCASIPNTGSGTDTQYFGPGTRLTVL.

The chain is built from TRBV27 and TRBJ2-7; D could derive from TRBD1 or TRBD2 (6 bases each). Germline V lookup: CDR1 MNHEY, CDR2 SMNVEV (reference sequence). This CDR3 has 15 residues. Deletions cut 2 bases from V and 2 bases from J, with 13 bases between. CDR3 sequence (DNA): TGTGCCAGCAGTTTACTGGGGGGCTCCGCCTACGAGCAGTACTTC. It encodes CASSLLGGSAYEQYF.

The CDR3 DNA is TGTGCCATCAGTGAGTACGAGCGGGGCCCTTACAATGAGCAGTTCTTC. It is translated as CAISEYERGPYNEQFF. The rearrangement joins TRBV10-3 to TRBJ2-1, with 7 bases lining up with TRBD2. This CDR3 is 16 amino acids long. Trimming took 1 base from V and 4 from J; bases not matched to a gene: 7. The germline gives CDR1 ENHRY, CDR2 SYGVKD.

The V call is TRBV5-1, the J call TRBJ2-7; 7 bases match TRBD1. Germline CDR1 reads SGHRS; CDR2 reads YFSETQ. This CDR3 region has 15 residues. Unmatched junction bases numbered 12, after V lost 3 bases and J lost 6 bases. CDR3 in DNA: TGCGCCAGCAGCTCCTCCGTGGACAGGAGTGGCGAGCAGTACTTC. It is translated as CASSSSVDRSGEQYF.

The chain carries TRBV10-3 and TRBJ1-2; tentative D call: TRBD1 (6 bases). Germline values: CDR1 ENHRY, CDR2 SYGVKD. The V end was cut by 5 bases, the J end by 6 bases, with 22 bases between. The CDR3 contains 16 residues. The CDR3 nucleotides are TGTGCCATCAGTAGGAAACAGGGAGTTGTGTTCGATGGCTACACCTTC. This encodes CAISRKQGVVFDGYTF.

The chain employs TRBV11-2 and TRBJ2-1, with TRBD2 identical over 10 bases. Germline-derived CDR1 and CDR2 are SGHAT and FQNNGV. This CDR3 contains 17 residues. V lost 1 base to trimming and J lost 1 base; unmatched junction nucleotides: 4. In DNA form, the CDR3 reads TGTGCCAGCAGCTTAGTCGGTAGCGGGAGGTCCTACAATGAGCAGTTCTTC. Amino acid sequence: CASSLVGSGRSYNEQFF.